These 22 T cell receptor beta chains were sequenced from one sample in a study of spatial heterogeneity in lung cancer. Regarding time point: sample taken at primary tumor resection. In each case, whole RNA from tumor, nontumor lung or frozen PBMC was sequenced unsorted. TCRdb reprocessed the 5' RACE reads via MiXCR and lists one record per CDR3 protein. The table lists just under 95,000 distinct CDR3 sequences, approximately 12% of them singletons. Sequenced material: PBMCs, taken at surgery. The receptors derive from a male donor with early-stage non-small cell lung cancer.

This clonotype has a count of ten or more. This chain uses TRBV29-1 with TRBJ2-5; D is perhaps TRBD1 or TRBD2 (5 bases each). CDR1 and CDR2 from the germline V gene are SQVTM and ANQGSEA. The V end lost 6 bases, the J end lost 4 bases, and 15 bases lay between the germline ends. There are 13 residues in the CDR3. The chain's CDR3 is CSVNEGLLETQYF. The CDR3 nucleotides are TGCAGCGTCAATGAGGGGCTTTTAGAGACCCAGTACTTC.

The genes are TRBV4-2 and TRBJ1-1; D gene uncertain. The V gene's germline CDR1 is LGHNA and CDR2 YNFKEQ. The CDR3 runs 15 residues. V lost 1 base, J lost 0 bases, and 9 bases lay in between. The CDR3 coding sequence is TGTGCCAGCAGCCAAGGTCAACGCATGAACACTGAAGCTTTCTTT. Translating it yields CASSQGQRMNTEAFF.

This clonotype was counted ten times or more. The V and J genes are TRBV6-2 or TRBV6-3 and TRBJ1-5; D remains unclear. The V gene's germline CDR1 is MNHEY and CDR2 SVGEGT. The CDR3 length is 12 residues. V was shortened by 4 bases and J by 4 bases, with 5 bases between the two germline ends. The CDR3 spells CASSSDNQPQHF. In nucleotides, the CDR3 is TGTGCCAGCAGTTCAGATAATCAGCCCCAGCATTTT.

The chain uses TRBV15 and TRBJ2-7; weak D call: TRBD1 (5 bases). Germline V gene lookup returns CDR1 LNHNV and CDR2 YYDKDF (reference sequence). The CDR3 runs 13 residues. With 3 bases removed from V and 3 bases from J, the gap between germline ends came to 9 bases. The DNA of the CDR3 is TGTGCCACCAGCAGCAGGGTCAACTACGAGCAGTACTTC. Translated: CATSSRVNYEQYF.

This clonotype came up a few times. V is TRBV7-6 and J is TRBJ2-4, with D perhaps matching TRBD2 (5 bases). The CDR3 has 15 residues. CDR1 and CDR2 from the germline V gene are SGHVS and FNYEAQ. Trimming removed 1 base at V and 2 bases at J, with 9 bases between. In DNA form, the CDR3 reads TGTGCCAGCAGCTTAGAAGCGGATTCCAAAAACATTCAGTACTTC. Its protein product is CASSLEADSKNIQYF.

The chain joins TRBV4-3 to TRBJ2-3; D perhaps matches TRBD2 (6 bases). V was clipped by 0 bases and J by 8 bases, with 12 bases between them. Looked up from germline, CDR1 is LGHNA and CDR2 is YSLEER. The CDR3 is 14 amino acids. In DNA, the CDR3 is TGCGCCAGCAGCCAAGAGGAGGGTCTGGGTACGCAGTATTTT. It is translated as CASSQEEGLGTQYF.

This clonotype was detected a few times. The chain couples TRBV7-9 to TRBJ2-1; 11 bases map to TRBD2. This CDR3 contains 15 residues. The V gene's germline CDR1 is SEHNR and CDR2 FQNEAQ (reference sequence). Trimming cost V 2 bases and J 7 bases; bases outside gene matches: 4. The CDR3 here is CASSLTSGGGNEQFF. In DNA, the CDR3 is TGTGCCAGCAGCTTAACTAGCGGGGGTGGTAATGAGCAGTTCTTC.

This clonotype was found a few times. V is TRBV10-3 and J is TRBJ2-7, with 10 bases fitting TRBD1. Germline V gene lookup returns CDR1 ENHRY and CDR2 SYGVKD. This CDR3 has 14 amino acids. The trim removed 8 bases at V and 8 bases at J, leaving 12 bases unmatched. In DNA form, the CDR3 reads TGTGCCATCGGGGGACAGGGGTTATCGGGAAAGCAGTACTTC. This gives the protein CAIGGQGLSGKQYF.

The chain is built from TRBV12-3 or TRBV12-4 and TRBJ1-2; tentatively, D is TRBD1 (5 bases). Trimming shortened V by 2 bases and J by 7 bases, and 11 bases separated the two germline ends. The CDR3 covers 13 residues. CDR3 bases: TGTGCCAGCAGTTTAAGACAGACCCTTGGCTACACCTTC. Its translation is CASSLRQTLGYTF.

The chain links TRBV7-9 to TRBJ1-2, with 7 nucleotides matching TRBD1. Looked up from germline, CDR1 is SEHNR and CDR2 is FQNEAQ (reference sequence). The CDR3 runs to 15 residues. V dropped 5 bases and J dropped 5; count of bases not matched to a gene: 11. The CDR3 nucleotides read TGTGCCAGCAGCCCCCTCGGAACACAGGGGTATGGCTACACCTTC. As protein: CASSPLGTQGYGYTF.

The sample holds many counts of this clonotype. The gene calls are TRBV2 and TRBJ1-1; tentative D call: TRBD1 (5 bases). CDR3 size: 13 residues. Germline V CDR1 and CDR2: SNHLY, FYNNEI. Trimming removed 7 bases at V and 4 bases at J, with 13 bases between. CDR3 loop: CASTRDSGTEAFF. In DNA, the CDR3 is TGTGCCAGCACCCGGGACTCGGGCACTGAAGCTTTCTTT.

This rearrangement joins TRBV2 to TRBJ1-5; tentative D call: TRBD1 (6 bases). The CDR3 sequence is 21 residues long. Per germline, CDR1 SNHLY and CDR2 FYNNEI. Trimming left V 6 bases short and J 4 bases short, with 34 bases between. CDR3 sequence: CASRVQELGTSRDLGNQPQHF. The CDR3 nucleotides read TGTGCCAGCAGGGTACAGGAACTGGGGACATCAAGAGATCTTGGGAATCAGCCCCAGCATTTT.

The sample holds a few counts of this clonotype. This chain connects TRBV10-3 to TRBJ2-3, with TRBD2 identical over 9 bases. The CDR3 is 15 amino acids. J lost 2 bases, V lost 6 bases, and 6 bases had no gene match. Germline V gene lookup returns CDR1 ENHRY and CDR2 SYGVKD. The CDR3 sequence: CAISLAGRDTDTQYF. CDR3 nucleotide sequence: TGTGCCATCAGCCTAGCGGGAAGGGACACAGATACGCAGTATTTT.

This clonotype appeared a few times. The CDR3 here is CSVDGREGGTNTDTQYF. The CDR3 DNA reads TGCAGCGTTGATGGTCGTGAGGGGGGGACGAACACAGATACGCAGTATTTT. V and J are TRBV29-1 and TRBJ2-3; TRBD2 is a possible D gene (7 bases). This CDR3 spans 17 amino acids. Looked up from germline, CDR1 is SQVTM and CDR2 is ANQGSEA. Trimming removed 3 bases at V and 2 bases at J, with 21 bases between.

This chain links TRBV6-2 or TRBV6-3 with TRBJ1-1; D is ambiguous. V lost 2 bases, J lost 4 bases, and 8 bases lay in between. Germline CDR1 is MNHEY and CDR2 is SVGEGT. The CDR3 spans 13 residues. The CDR3 sequence is CASSYSGITEAFF. The CDR3 DNA reads TGTGCCAGCAGTTACAGTGGAATCACTGAAGCTTTCTTT.

This clonotype has a handful of counts. The chain uses TRBV7-2 and TRBJ1-2, with TRBD1 matching 9 bases. The V gene end was trimmed by 6 bases and the J gene end by 2 bases; junction bases not matched to a gene: 4. The V gene's germline CDR1 is SGHTA and CDR2 FQGNSA. The CDR3 loop spans 14 amino acids. The CDR3: CASSPGQGNYGYTF. The CDR3 DNA reads TGTGCCAGCAGTCCGGGACAGGGCAACTATGGCTACACCTTC.

The V call is TRBV7-2, the J call TRBJ1-6; 10 positions match TRBD1. Trimming at V came to 5 bases and at J to 10 bases, leaving 8 bases not matched to a gene. The CDR3 contains 15 residues. CDR1 and CDR2 from the germline V gene are SGHTA and FQGNSA. The CDR3 region is CASSRGQGPGSPLHF. Here the CDR3 DNA reads TGTGCCAGCAGCCGGGGACAGGGGCCTGGCTCACCCCTCCACTTT. The whole variable domain, filled in from reference TRBV7-2 and TRBJ1-6, reads GAGVSQSPSNKVTEKGKDVELRCDPISGHTALYWYRQSLGQGLEFLIYFQGNSAPDKSGLPSDRFSAERTGGSVSTLTIQRTQQEDSAVYLCASSRGQGPGSPLHFGNGTRLTVT.

The chain recombines TRBV7-8 with TRBJ2-3, with D perhaps matching TRBD1 or TRBD2 (5 bases each). From germline, CDR1 is SGHVS and CDR2 FQNEAQ. Trimming left V 5 bases short and J 1 base short, with 16 bases between. This CDR3 contains 16 residues. CDR3 sequence (DNA): TGTGCCAGCAGCCCCCAGCGGATCAGGGGCACAGATACGCAGTATTTT. This codes for CASSPQRIRGTDTQYF.

This clonotype was observed a few times. The gene calls are TRBV6-6 and TRBJ1-1; D not certain. The CDR3 totals 14 residues. Trimming shortened V by 2 bases and J by 0 bases, and 7 bases separated the two germline ends. The germline V gene has CDR1 MNHNY and CDR2 SVGAGI (reference sequence). Here the CDR3 reads CASSYKELNTEAFF. The CDR3 region has the DNA TGTGCCAGCAGTTACAAGGAGTTGAACACTGAAGCTTTCTTT.

Many counts were recorded for this clonotype. The chain is built from TRBV9 and TRBJ2-1; D is possibly TRBD1 or TRBD2 (5 bases each). This CDR3 is built from 15 residues. Trimming took 4 bases from V and 5 from J, leaving 16 bases between them. In germline, CDR1 is SGDLS, CDR2 YYNGEE. The CDR3 region is CASSIRSGTDNEQFF. The CDR3 nucleotides are TGTGCCAGCAGCATACGGTCCGGGACGGACAATGAGCAGTTCTTC.

This clonotype was counted many times. V and J are TRBV7-9 and TRBJ1-2; 7 bases are shared with TRBD1. The CDR3 is 16 amino acids. CDR1 SEHNR and CDR2 FQNEAQ come from the germline V gene (reference sequence). The trim removed 6 bases at V and 4 bases at J, leaving 14 bases unmatched. The CDR3 DNA sequence: TGTGCCAGCAGTACTCCAACAGGGGCCCTTCTCTATGGCTACACCTTC. Translating it yields CASSTPTGALLYGYTF.

The sample holds a few counts of this clonotype. The CDR3 is CASSRSTQETQYF. The CDR3 coding sequence is TGTGCCAGCAGTAGATCCACCCAAGAGACCCAGTACTTC. V usage is TRBV25-1 and J usage is TRBJ2-5; D is undetermined. The V gene's germline CDR1 is MGHDK and CDR2 SYGVNS. This CDR3 region has 13 residues. Trimming pared 5 bases from V and 1 base from J, leaving 8 bases between.